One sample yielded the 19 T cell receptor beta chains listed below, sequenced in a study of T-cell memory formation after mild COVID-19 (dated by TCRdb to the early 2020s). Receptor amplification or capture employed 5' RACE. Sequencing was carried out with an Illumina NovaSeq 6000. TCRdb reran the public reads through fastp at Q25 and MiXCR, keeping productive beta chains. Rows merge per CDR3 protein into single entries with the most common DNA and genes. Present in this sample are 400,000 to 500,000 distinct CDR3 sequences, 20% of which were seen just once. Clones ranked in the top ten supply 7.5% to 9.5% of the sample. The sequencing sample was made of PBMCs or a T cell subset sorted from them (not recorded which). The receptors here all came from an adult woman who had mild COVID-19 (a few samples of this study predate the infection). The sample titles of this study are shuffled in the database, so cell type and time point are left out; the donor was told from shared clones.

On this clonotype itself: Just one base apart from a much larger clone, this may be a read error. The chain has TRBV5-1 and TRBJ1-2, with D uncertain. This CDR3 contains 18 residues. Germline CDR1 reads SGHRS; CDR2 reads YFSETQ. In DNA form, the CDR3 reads TGCGCCAGCAGCTTGGGGAAAGGGTATTCCGGCGTTAACTATGGCTACAACTTC. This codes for CASSLGKGYSGVNYGYNF.

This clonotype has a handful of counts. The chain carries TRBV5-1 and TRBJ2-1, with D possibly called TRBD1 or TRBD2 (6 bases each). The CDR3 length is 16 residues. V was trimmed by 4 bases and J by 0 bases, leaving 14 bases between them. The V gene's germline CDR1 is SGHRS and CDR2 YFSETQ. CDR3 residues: CASSPGARSSYNEQFF. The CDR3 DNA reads TGCGCCAGCAGCCCGGGGGCCAGGAGCTCCTACAATGAGCAGTTCTTC. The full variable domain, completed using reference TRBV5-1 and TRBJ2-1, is KAGVTQTPRYLIKTRGQQVTLSCSPISGHRSVSWYQQTPGQGLQFLFEYFSETQRNKGNFPGRFSGRQFSNSRSEMNVSTLELGDSALYLCASSPGARSSYNEQFFGPGTRLTVL.

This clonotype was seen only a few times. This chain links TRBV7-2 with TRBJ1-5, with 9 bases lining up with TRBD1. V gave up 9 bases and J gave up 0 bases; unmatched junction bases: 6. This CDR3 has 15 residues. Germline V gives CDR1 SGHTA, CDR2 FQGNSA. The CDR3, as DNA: TGTGCCAGTAAACTGGGACAGGGTAGCAATCAGCCCCAGCATTTT. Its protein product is CASKLGQGSNQPQHF.

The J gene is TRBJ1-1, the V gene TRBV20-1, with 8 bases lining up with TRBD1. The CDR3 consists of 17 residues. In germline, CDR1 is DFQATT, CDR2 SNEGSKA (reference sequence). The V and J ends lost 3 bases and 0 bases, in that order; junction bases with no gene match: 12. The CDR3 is CSARTRDRGPMNTEAFF. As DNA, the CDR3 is TGCAGTGCTAGGACCCGTGACAGGGGCCCTATGAACACTGAAGCTTTCTTT.

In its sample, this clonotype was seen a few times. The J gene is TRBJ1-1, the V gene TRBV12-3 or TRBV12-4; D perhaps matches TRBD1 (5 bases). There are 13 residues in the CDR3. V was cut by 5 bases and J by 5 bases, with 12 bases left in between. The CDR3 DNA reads TGTGCCAGCAGTCCAGGGATAGGGACTGAAGCTTTCTTT. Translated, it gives CASSPGIGTEAFF.

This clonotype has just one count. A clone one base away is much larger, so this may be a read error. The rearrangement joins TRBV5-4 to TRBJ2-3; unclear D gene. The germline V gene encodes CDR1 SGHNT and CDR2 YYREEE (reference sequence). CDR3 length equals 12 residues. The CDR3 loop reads CARSSPLDTQYF. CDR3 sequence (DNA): TGTGCCAGAAGCTCGCCCTTGGATACGCAGTATTTT.

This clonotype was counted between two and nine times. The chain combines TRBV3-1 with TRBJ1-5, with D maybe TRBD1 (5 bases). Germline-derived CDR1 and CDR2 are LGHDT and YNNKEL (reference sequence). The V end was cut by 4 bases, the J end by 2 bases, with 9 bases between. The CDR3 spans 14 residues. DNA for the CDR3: TGTGCCAGCAGCCGCGGGGGGGGCAATCAGCCCCAGCATTTT. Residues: CASSRGGGNQPQHF. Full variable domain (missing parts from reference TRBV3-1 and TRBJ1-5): DTAVSQTPKYLVTQMGNDKSIKCEQNLGHDTMYWYKQDSKKFLKIMFSYNNKELIINETVPNRFSPKSPDKAHLNLHINSLELGDSAVYFCASSRGGGNQPQHFGDGTRLSIL.

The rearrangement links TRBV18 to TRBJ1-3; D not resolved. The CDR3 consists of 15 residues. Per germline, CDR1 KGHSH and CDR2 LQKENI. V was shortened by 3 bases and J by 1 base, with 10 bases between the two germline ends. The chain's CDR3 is CASSPDVRSGNTIYF. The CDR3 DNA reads TGTGCCAGCTCACCGGATGTCCGGTCTGGAAACACCATATATTTT.

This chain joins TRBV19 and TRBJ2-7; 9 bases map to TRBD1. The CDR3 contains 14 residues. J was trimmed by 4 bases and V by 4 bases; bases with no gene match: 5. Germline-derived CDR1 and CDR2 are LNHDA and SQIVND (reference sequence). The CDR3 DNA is TGTGCCAGTAGTAACGGACAGGGGTCTTACGAGCAGTACTTC. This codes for CASSNGQGSYEQYF.

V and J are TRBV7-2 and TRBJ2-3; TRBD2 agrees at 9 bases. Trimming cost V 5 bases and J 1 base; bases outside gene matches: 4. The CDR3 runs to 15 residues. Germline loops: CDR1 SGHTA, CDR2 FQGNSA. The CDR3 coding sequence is TGTGCCAGCAGCAGCCCTAGCGGGGGCACAGATACGCAGTATTTT. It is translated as CASSSPSGGTDTQYF.

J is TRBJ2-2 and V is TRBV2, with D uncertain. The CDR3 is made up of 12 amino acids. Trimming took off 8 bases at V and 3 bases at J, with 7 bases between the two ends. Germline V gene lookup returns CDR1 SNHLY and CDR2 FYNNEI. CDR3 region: CASGLHTGELFF. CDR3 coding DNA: TGTGCCAGCGGCCTTCACACCGGGGAGCTGTTTTTT.

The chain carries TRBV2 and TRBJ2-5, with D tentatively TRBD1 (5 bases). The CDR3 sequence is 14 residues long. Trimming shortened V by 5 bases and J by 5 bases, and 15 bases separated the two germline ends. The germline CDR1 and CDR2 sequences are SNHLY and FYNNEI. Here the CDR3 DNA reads TGTGCCAGCAGTCAGACAGCGACGGTTGAGACCCAGTACTTC. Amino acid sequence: CASSQTATVETQYF.

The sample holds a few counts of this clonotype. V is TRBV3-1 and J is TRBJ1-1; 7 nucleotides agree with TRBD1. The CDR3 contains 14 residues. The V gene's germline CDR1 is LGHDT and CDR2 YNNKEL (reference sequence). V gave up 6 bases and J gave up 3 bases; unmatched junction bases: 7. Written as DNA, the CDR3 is TGTGCCAGCAGTCAGCAGGGGGGTTACACTGAAGCTTTCTTT. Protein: CASSQQGGYTEAFF.

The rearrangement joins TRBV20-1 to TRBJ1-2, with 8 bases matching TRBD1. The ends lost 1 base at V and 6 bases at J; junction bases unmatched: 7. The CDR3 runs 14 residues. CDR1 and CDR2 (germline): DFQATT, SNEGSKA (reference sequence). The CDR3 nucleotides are TGCAGTGCTAGAGTTGACAGGGGTTTTCATGGCTACACCTTC. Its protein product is CSARVDRGFHGYTF.

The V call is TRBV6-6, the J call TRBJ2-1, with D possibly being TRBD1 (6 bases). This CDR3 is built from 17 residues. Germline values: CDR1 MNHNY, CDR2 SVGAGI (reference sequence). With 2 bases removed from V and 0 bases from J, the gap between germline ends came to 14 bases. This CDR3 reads CASSYETLGGSYNEQFF. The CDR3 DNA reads TGTGCCAGCAGTTACGAGACCTTAGGGGGCTCCTACAATGAGCAGTTCTTC.

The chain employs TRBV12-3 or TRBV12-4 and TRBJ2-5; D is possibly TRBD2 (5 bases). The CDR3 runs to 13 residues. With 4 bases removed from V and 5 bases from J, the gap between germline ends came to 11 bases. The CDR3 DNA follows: TGTGCCAGCAGTTCGGGGATCTGGGAGACCCAGTACTTC. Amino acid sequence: CASSSGIWETQYF.

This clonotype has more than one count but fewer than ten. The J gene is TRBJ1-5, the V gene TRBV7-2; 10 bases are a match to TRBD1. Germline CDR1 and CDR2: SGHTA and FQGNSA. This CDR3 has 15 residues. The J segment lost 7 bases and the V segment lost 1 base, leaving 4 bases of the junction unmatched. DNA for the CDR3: TGTGCCAGCAGCTTAGGGGACAGGGGTCACCAGCCCCAGCATTTT. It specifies CASSLGDRGHQPQHF.

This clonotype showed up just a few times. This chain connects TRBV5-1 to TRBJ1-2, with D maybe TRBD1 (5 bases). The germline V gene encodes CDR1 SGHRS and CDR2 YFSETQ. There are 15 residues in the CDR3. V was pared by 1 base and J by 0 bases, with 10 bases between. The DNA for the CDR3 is TGCGCCAGCAGCTTGCGAGGGGAGTCTAACTATGGCTACACCTTC. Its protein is CASSLRGESNYGYTF.

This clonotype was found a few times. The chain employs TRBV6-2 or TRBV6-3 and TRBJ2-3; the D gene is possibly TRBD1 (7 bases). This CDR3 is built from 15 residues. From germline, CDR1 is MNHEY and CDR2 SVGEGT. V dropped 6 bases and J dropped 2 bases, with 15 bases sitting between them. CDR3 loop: CASSYGGQSTDTQYF. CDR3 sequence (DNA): TGTGCCAGCAGCTACGGGGGACAGTCCACAGATACGCAGTATTTT.